Shown below are 26 T cell receptor beta chains from a single sample sequenced in a study of T cells in Graves' hyperthyroidism and ophthalmopathy. Amplification targeted TCR beta CDR3 regions from RNA transcripts. The primer set for the first-round RT-PCR of the TCR CDR3 was HTBI. TCRdb analysed the multiplex PCR reads with MiXCR anew, one entry per CDR3 protein. The table shows some 500,000 distinct CDR3 sequences, with roughly 24% occurring only once. Specimen: blood. Every receptor here comes from a woman aged 25 to 39 with Graves' ophthalmopathy.

CDR3 amino acids: CASSPRDGGEQYF. Here the CDR3 DNA reads TGTGCCAGCAGCCCCCGGGACGGGGGCGAGCAGTACTTC. The J gene is TRBJ2-7, the V gene TRBV7-6, with D possibly TRBD2 on 6 matching bases. The CDR3 extends over 13 amino acids. Germline V gives CDR1 SGHVS, CDR2 FNYEAQ. V lost 5 bases and J 6 bases, leaving 14 bases between the germline ends.

This clonotype was detected ten times or more. The chain joins TRBV14 to TRBJ2-7; possible D gene TRBD2, 5 bases. The germline V gene encodes CDR1 SGHDN and CDR2 FVKESK. The CDR3 consists of 13 residues. Deletions cut 0 bases from V and 4 bases from J, with 7 bases between. The chain's CDR3 is CASSQDRGYEQYF. CDR3 coding DNA: TGTGCCAGCAGCCAAGATCGGGGATACGAGCAGTACTTC.

In its sample, this clonotype was seen many times. The V and J genes are TRBV5-4 and TRBJ1-2; TRBD1 agrees at 8 bases. Unmatched junction bases numbered 6, after V lost 4 bases and J lost 7 bases. The CDR3 loop spans 13 amino acids. CDR1 SGHNT and CDR2 YYREEE come from the germline V gene (reference sequence). Here the CDR3 DNA reads TGTGCCAGCAGCACCGACAGGGGATTTGGCTACACCTTC. This sequence encodes CASSTDRGFGYTF.

The chain carries TRBV3-1 and TRBJ1-2; tentative D call: TRBD1 (5 bases). The V end was cut by 1 base, the J end by 2 bases, with 14 bases between. The CDR3 is made up of 16 amino acids. Germline assignment: CDR1 LGHDT and CDR2 YNNKEL (reference sequence). CDR3 DNA: TGTGCCAGCAGCCAAGCCGGAGCCTGGGGGAACTATGGCTACACCTTC. Amino acids: CASSQAGAWGNYGYTF.

There are many counts of this clonotype. The chain joins TRBV27 to TRBJ2-3, with 11 bases matching TRBD2. V dropped 5 bases and J dropped 4; count of bases not matched to a gene: 5. CDR3 length equals 15 residues. In germline, CDR1 is MNHEY, CDR2 SMNVEV (reference sequence). Here the CDR3 DNA reads TGTGCCAGCAGTCCCATAGCGGGGGGGCCAGATACGCAGTATTTT. This gives the protein CASSPIAGGPDTQYF.

The sample holds a few counts of this clonotype. The rearrangement joins TRBV20-1 to TRBJ1-1; D ambiguous. Germline assignment: CDR1 DFQATT and CDR2 SNEGSKA (reference sequence). There are 10 residues in the CDR3. Trimming shortened V by 6 bases and J by 1 base, and 3 bases separated the two germline ends. The CDR3 bases are TGCAGTGCCAAGAACACTGAAGCTTTCTTT. It specifies CSAKNTEAFF.

This chain uses TRBV4-2 with TRBJ2-2, with D maybe TRBD1 (5 bases). Germline CDR1 LGHNA, CDR2 YNFKEQ. The CDR3 has 16 residues. Between the trimmed V and J ends, which lost 1 base and 4 bases, there was a span of 13 bases. The CDR3 spells CASSQVLGLGTGELFF. The CDR3 nucleotides read TGTGCCAGCAGCCAAGTGCTGGGGCTGGGCACCGGGGAGCTGTTTTTT.

This clonotype was observed at least ten times. CDR3 region: CASSLDGRVDNQPQHF. DNA of the CDR3: TGCGCCAGCAGCTTGGATGGCAGGGTGGACAATCAGCCCCAGCATTTT. V gene TRBV5-1 combines with J gene TRBJ1-5; D may be TRBD1 (5 bases). This CDR3 region has 16 residues. V lost 0 bases, J lost 3 bases, and 13 bases lay in between. Germline loops: CDR1 SGHRS, CDR2 YFSETQ. Based on the CDR3 plus reference TRBV5-1 and TRBJ1-5, the full variable domain is KAGVTQTPRYLIKTRGQQVTLSCSPISGHRSVSWYQQTPGQGLQFLFEYFSETQRNKGNFPGRFSGRQFSNSRSEMNVSTLELGDSALYLCASSLDGRVDNQPQHFGDGTRLSIL.

As concerns this clonotype: This could be a read error, since a much larger clone is one nucleotide away. The chain joins TRBV3-1 to TRBJ1-2; 7 bases match TRBD1. From germline, CDR1 is LGHDT and CDR2 YNNKEL (reference sequence). This CDR3 is built from 13 residues. CDR3 nucleotide sequence: TGTGCCAGCAGCCAAGGAGGGGGCAATGGCTACAGCTTC. Translating it yields CASSQGGGNGYSF.

The CDR3 sequence: CSVRIPRRDYGYTF. In DNA form, the CDR3 reads TGCAGCGTCCGGATCCCCCGGCGGGACTATGGCTACACCTTC. V and J are TRBV29-1 and TRBJ1-2; D unclear. This CDR3 is built from 14 residues. Germline CDR1 is SQVTM and CDR2 is ANQGSEA. V lost 6 bases and J lost 3, with 17 bases in between.

Comment on this clonotype: Since a much larger clone is just one base distant, this may be a read error. The chain links TRBV20-1 to TRBJ2-5; D is uncertain. Germline V gene data show CDR1 as DFQATT and CDR2 as SNEGSKA (reference sequence). There are 10 residues in the CDR3. Trimming pared 3 bases from V and 5 bases from J, leaving 4 bases between. The CDR3 is CSASVETQYF. CDR3 nucleotide sequence: TGCAGTGCTAGCGTCGAGACCCAGTACTTC.

This clonotype occurred many times. The chain uses TRBV28 and TRBJ1-2; no clear D. The V and J ends lost 6 bases and 3 bases respectively, with 8 bases between them. Germline V gene data show CDR1 as MDHEN and CDR2 as SYDVKM. The CDR3 is 12 amino acids. The CDR3 spells CASSPSDYGYTF. The CDR3 region has the DNA TGTGCCAGCAGCCCCTCGGACTATGGCTACACCTTC.

Many counts were recorded for this clonotype. The V and J genes are TRBV28 and TRBJ1-1; the match to TRBD1 covers 7 bases. This CDR3 comprises 13 residues. After removal of 8 bases from V and 4 bases from J, the junction contained 7 bases not matched to a gene. CDR1 and CDR2 from the germline V gene are MDHEN and SYDVKM. CDR3 coding DNA: TGTGCCAGCCTGACAGGGTCGGGCACTGAAGCTTTCTTT. Translating it yields CASLTGSGTEAFF.

This clonotype occurred many times. The chain recombines TRBV5-1 with TRBJ2-2, with D uncertain. V lost 4 bases and J 0 bases, leaving 10 bases between the germline ends. CDR3 length: 15 amino acids. Per germline, CDR1 SGHRS and CDR2 YFSETQ. The CDR3 protein is CASSPDISNTGELFF. CDR3 sequence (DNA): TGCGCCAGCAGCCCAGACATTTCGAACACCGGGGAGCTGTTTTTT.

This clonotype was observed at least ten times. This chain uses TRBV25-1 with TRBJ1-2; D is ambiguous. Germline CDR1 and CDR2: MGHDK and SYGVNS. V was shortened by 4 bases and J by 2 bases, with 11 bases between the two germline ends. The CDR3 is 14 amino acids. In nucleotides, the CDR3 is TGTGCCAGCAGTGTCAAGTACCAAAACTATGGCTACACCTTC. Translating gives CASSVKYQNYGYTF.

Turning to this clonotype: A much larger clone lies a single base off, so this may be a read error. The chain combines TRBV6-1 with TRBJ1-1; a possible D gene is TRBD1 (6 bases). Per germline, CDR1 MNHNS and CDR2 SASEGT. The CDR3 contains 16 residues. The V gene lost 7 bases and the J gene lost 7 bases, with 25 bases spanning the gap. CDR3 in DNA: TGTGCCAGCACGGGGGGCCTCCGCACAGGCTTCAGTGAAGCTTTCTTT. Its protein is CASTGGLRTGFSEAFF.

On this clonotype: Its ends do not fully match the called genes, so a read error is possible. The chain has TRBV19 and TRBJ1-5; 7 bases line up with TRBD1. Germline V lookup: CDR1 LNHDA, CDR2 SQIVND (reference sequence). The CDR3 length is 17 residues. In DNA, the CDR3 is TGTGCCAGTAGCCCCTCCCCCCAGGGGGTTAGCAACCAGCCCCAGCATTTT. This encodes CASSPSPQGVSNQPQHF.

This chain connects TRBV6-5 to TRBJ2-5; D unclear. The germline V gene has CDR1 MNHEY and CDR2 SVGAGI. The CDR3 is 14 amino acids. The V gene lost 4 bases and the J gene lost 0 bases, with 9 bases spanning the gap. The DNA of the CDR3 is TGTGCCAGCAGTTTCGCATACCACCAAGAGACCCAGTACTTC. It encodes CASSFAYHQETQYF.

This rearrangement joins TRBV30 to TRBJ1-5; no reliable D call. This CDR3 is 13 amino acids long. Deletions cut 5 bases from V and 2 bases from J, with 10 bases between. Germline V gene sequence: CDR1 GTSNPN, CDR2 SVGIG (reference sequence). This CDR3 is CAWQGGRNQPQHF. The CDR3 nucleotides are TGTGCCTGGCAAGGTGGTCGCAATCAGCCCCAGCATTTT.

This chain uses TRBV20-1 with TRBJ1-1, with D hard to call. The CDR3 loop spans 13 amino acids. The ends were cut back, 3 bases at V and 0 bases at J, with 8 bases in the middle. CDR1 is DFQATT and CDR2 is SNEGSKA in the germline V gene (reference sequence). CDR3 loop: CSASVILNTEAFF. Written as DNA, the CDR3 is TGCAGTGCTAGTGTCATTCTGAACACTGAAGCTTTCTTT.

CDR3 sequence: CASRTSGRGRETQYF. For the CDR3, the DNA is TGTGCCAGCAGGACTAGCGGGAGGGGTCGTGAGACCCAGTACTTC. The chain is built from TRBV19 and TRBJ2-5, with 15 bases lining up with TRBD2. Germline loops: CDR1 LNHDA, CDR2 SQIVND (reference sequence). V gave up 9 bases and J gave up 5 bases; unmatched junction bases: 7. This CDR3 has 15 residues.

This clonotype was picked up many times. The chain couples TRBV5-1 to TRBJ2-7; D is ambiguous. V was cut by 0 bases and J by 3 bases, with 13 bases left in between. Germline CDR1 reads SGHRS; CDR2 reads YFSETQ. The CDR3 sequence is 15 residues long. The CDR3 DNA reads as TGCGCCAGCAGCTTGGAAGGGTCGGCCCTCTACGAGCAGTACTTC. Translated: CASSLEGSALYEQYF.

This clonotype showed up many times. The chain uses TRBV7-2 and TRBJ1-3; D uncertain. Germline-derived CDR1 and CDR2 are SGHTA and FQGNSA. The V gene lost 1 base and the J gene lost 8 bases, with 9 bases spanning the gap. The CDR3 consists of 13 residues. The CDR3 DNA follows: TGTGCCAGCAGCTTAGTTCCCTTGGACACCATATATTTT. Translating gives CASSLVPLDTIYF.

In its sample, this clonotype was seen many times. This clone may be a read error of a much larger clone one base away. The chain recombines TRBV7-3 with TRBJ1-2; a weak D match, TRBD1 (6 bases). Germline CDR1 and CDR2: SGHTA and FQGTGA. V was clipped by 1 base and J by 7 bases, with 10 bases between them. The CDR3 extends over 13 amino acids. CDR3 coding DNA: TGTGCCAGCAGCTTAAACAGGGAGGCTGGCTACACCTTC. It encodes CASSLNREAGYTF. Complete variable domain (other parts from reference TRBV7-3 and TRBJ1-2): GAGVSQTPSNKVTEKGKYVELRCDPISGHTALYWYRQSLGQGPEFLIYFQGTGAADDSGLPNDRFFAVRPEGSVSTLKIQRTERGDSAVYLCASSLNREAGYTFGSGTRLTVV.

This clonotype was picked up many times. The chain combines TRBV2 with TRBJ1-5; 8 bases agree with TRBD1. Germline loops: CDR1 SNHLY, CDR2 FYNNEI. V lost 5 bases and J lost 4; bases outside the gene matches: 7. CDR3 length equals 15 residues. The CDR3 sequence is CASSSRTGSNQPQHF. The CDR3 nucleotides read TGTGCCAGCAGTTCTAGGACAGGGTCAAATCAGCCCCAGCATTTT.

This clonotype was detected only a few times. The chain links TRBV7-9 to TRBJ1-5; the D is unclear. V was shortened by 4 bases and J by 6 bases, with 16 bases between the two germline ends. This CDR3 is built from 15 residues. From germline, CDR1 is SEHNR and CDR2 FQNEAQ (reference sequence). The DNA for the CDR3 is TGTGCCAGCAGCTCCGGACGGGTGGGAGGTCAGCCCCAGCATTTT. Its protein is CASSSGRVGGQPQHF. The full variable domain, with the rest looked up from reference TRBV7-9 and TRBJ1-5, is DTGVSQNPRHKITKRGQNVTFRCDPISEHNRLYWYRQTLGQGPEFLTYFQNEAQLEKSRLLSDRFSAERPKGSFSTLEIQRTEQGDSAMYLCASSSGRVGGQPQHFGDGTRLSIL.